This TCR beta chain was sequenced during a study of CD8+ T cells in alopecia areata. Specified treatment: oral pan-JAK inhibitor, 5-10 mg twice daily. Reverse transcription of extracted RNA yielded cDNA, which provided the sequencing template. Produced via immunoSEQ multiplex PCR; TCRdb's table is partial and in-frame only. The sample has 150,000 to 200,000 clones; roughly 60% are singletons. The CDR3 spans 15 residues. V gave up 7 bases and J gave up 1 base; unmatched junction bases: 7. Per germline, CDR1 SNHLY and CDR2 FYNNEI. The sample consisted of CD4+ T cells sorted from blood, taken at approximately week 50, from a patient treated with tofacitinib. The sequence was obtained from a human donor with alopecia areata. The chain employs TRBV2 and TRBJ1-1; 9 bases are a match to TRBD1. CDR3 residues: CASMGQGSRNTEAFF. The CDR3 coding sequence is TGTGCCAGCATGGGACAGGGTTCGAGGAACACTGAAGCTTTCTTT.